The table lists the clone carrying this T cell receptor beta chain with a few counts. Its target is not known. By quantitative 5'-RACE with molecular barcodes, the TCR beta libraries were made. Via MiXCR, TCRdb re-called the 5' RACE reads, giving one row per CDR3 protein. Counted here are 80,000 to 90,000 distinct CDR3 sequences, 27% occurring once; the ten biggest clones make up over 50%. The data were taken from a study of CD8 T cells in ankylosing spondylitis. Points from the study as a whole: Clones linked with disease were CD8+ and fairly uncommon in the peripheral blood. Enrichment of disease-linked clones was reportedly significant in matched ankylosing spondylitis synovial fluid. Within ankylosing spondylitis blood, a TCR beta motif made up of several highly homologous variants appeared to be characteristic.

This receptor was identified in a male donor with ankylosing spondylitis or in good health (not recorded which). Sequencing was carried out using blood, either unsorted or a sorted T cell fraction (not recorded which).

This CDR3 is CASRGTALYSPLHF. CDR3 in DNA: TGCGCCAGCAGGGGGACAGCATTGTATTCACCCCTCCACTTT. The chain joins TRBV5-1 to TRBJ1-6; 7 bases line up with TRBD1. The CDR3 runs to 14 residues. The trim removed 5 bases at V and 8 bases at J, leaving 7 bases unmatched. Germline V gene sequence: CDR1 SGHRS, CDR2 YFSETQ. The whole variable domain, remainder taken from reference TRBV5-1 and TRBJ1-6, is KAGVTQTPRYLIKTRGQQVTLSCSPISGHRSVSWYQQTPGQGLQFLFEYFSETQRNKGNFPGRFSGRQFSNSRSEMNVSTLELGDSALYLCASRGTALYSPLHFGNGTRLTVT.